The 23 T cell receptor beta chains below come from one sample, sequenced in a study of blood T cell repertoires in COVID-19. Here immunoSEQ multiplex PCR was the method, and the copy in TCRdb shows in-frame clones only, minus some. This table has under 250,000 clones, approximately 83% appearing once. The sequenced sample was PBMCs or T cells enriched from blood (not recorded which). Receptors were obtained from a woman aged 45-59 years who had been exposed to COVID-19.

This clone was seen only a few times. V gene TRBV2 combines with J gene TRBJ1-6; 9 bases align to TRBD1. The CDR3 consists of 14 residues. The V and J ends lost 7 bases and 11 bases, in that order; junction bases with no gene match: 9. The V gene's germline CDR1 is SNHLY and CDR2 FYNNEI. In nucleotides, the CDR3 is TGTGCCAGCACTGGGACAGGGCAACTACCACCCCTCCACTTT. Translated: CASTGTGQLPPLHF. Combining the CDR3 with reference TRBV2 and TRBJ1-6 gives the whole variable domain EPEVTQTPSHQVTQMGQEVILRCVPISNHLYFYWYRQILGQKVEFLVSFYNNEISEKSEIFDDQFSVERPDGSNFTLKIRSTKLEDSAMYFCASTGTGQLPPLHFGNGTRLTVT.

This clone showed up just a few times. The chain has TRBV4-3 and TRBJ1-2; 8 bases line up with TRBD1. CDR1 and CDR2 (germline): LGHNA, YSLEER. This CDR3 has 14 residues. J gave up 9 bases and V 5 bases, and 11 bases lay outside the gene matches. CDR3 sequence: CASSDGQGGTRYTF. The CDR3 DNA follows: TGCGCCAGCAGCGACGGACAGGGTGGTACCCGCTACACCTTC.

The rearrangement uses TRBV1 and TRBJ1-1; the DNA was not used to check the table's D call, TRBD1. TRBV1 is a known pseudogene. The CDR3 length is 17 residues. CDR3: CTSSHGGEGPLNTEAFF. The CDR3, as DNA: TGCACCAGCAGCCATGGGGGCGAAGGTCCCCTGAACACTGAAGCTTTCTTT.

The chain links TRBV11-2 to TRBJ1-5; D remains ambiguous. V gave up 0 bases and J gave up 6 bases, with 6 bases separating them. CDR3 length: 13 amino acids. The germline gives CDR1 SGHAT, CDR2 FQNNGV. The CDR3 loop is CASSLDFSQPQHF. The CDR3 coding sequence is TGTGCCAGCAGCTTAGATTTTAGTCAGCCCCAGCATTTT.

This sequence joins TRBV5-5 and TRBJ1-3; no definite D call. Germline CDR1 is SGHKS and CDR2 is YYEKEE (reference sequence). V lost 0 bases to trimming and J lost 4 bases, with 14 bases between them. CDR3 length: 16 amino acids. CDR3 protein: CASSLDVLAGGNTIYF. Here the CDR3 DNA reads TGTGCCAGCAGCTTGGATGTCTTAGCGGGGGGAAACACCATATATTTT.

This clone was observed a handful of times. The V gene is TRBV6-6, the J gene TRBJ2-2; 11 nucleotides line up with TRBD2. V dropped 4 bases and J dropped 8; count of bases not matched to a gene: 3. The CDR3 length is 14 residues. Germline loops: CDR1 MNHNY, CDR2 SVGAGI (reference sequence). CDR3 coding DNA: TGTGCCAGCAGTTCACTAGCGGGGGCGGGGGAGCTGTTTTTT. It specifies CASSSLAGAGELFF.

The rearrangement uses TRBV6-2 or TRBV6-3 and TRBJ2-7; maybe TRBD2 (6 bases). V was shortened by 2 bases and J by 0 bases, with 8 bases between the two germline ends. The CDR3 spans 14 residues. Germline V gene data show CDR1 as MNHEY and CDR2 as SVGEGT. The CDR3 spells CASSYPTSSYEQYF. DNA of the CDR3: TGTGCCAGCAGTTACCCGACTAGCTCCTACGAGCAGTACTTC.

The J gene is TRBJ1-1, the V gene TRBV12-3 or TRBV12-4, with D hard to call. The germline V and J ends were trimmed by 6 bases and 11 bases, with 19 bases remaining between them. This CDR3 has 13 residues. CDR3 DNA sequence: TGTGCCAGCAGCAATCCAATGGAGGTGAAGGCTTTCTTT. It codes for CASSNPMEVKAFF.

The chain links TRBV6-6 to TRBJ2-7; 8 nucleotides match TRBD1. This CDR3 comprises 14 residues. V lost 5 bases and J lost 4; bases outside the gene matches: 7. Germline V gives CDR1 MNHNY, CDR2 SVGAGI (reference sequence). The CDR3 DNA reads TGTGCCAGCAGTCCTTATCAGGGGGCTTACGAGCAGTACTTC. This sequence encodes CASSPYQGAYEQYF.

The CDR3 spells CASSLPGTGGFSYEQYF. As DNA, the CDR3 is TGCGCCAGCAGCTTGCCGGGGACAGGGGGGTTCTCCTACGAGCAGTACTTC. The V and J genes are TRBV5-1 and TRBJ2-7; the match to TRBD1 covers 11 bases. Trimming took 1 base from V and 0 from J; bases not matched to a gene: 6. Germline-derived CDR1 and CDR2 are SGHRS and YFSETQ. This CDR3 is built from 17 residues. The full variable domain, its missing parts supplied by reference TRBV5-1 and TRBJ2-7, is KAGVTQTPRYLIKTRGQQVTLSCSPISGHRSVSWYQQTPGQGLQFLFEYFSETQRNKGNFPGRFSGRQFSNSRSEMNVSTLELGDSALYLCASSLPGTGGFSYEQYFGPGTRLTVT.

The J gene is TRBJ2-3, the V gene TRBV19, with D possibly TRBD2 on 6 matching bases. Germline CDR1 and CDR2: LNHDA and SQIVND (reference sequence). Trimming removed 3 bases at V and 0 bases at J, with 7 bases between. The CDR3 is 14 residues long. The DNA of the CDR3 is TGTGCCAGTAGTATGGAGGGAAGCACAGATACGCAGTATTTT. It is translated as CASSMEGSTDTQYF.

CDR3 DNA sequence: TGTGCCAGTAGTCGACAGGGGTATAATTCACCCCTCCACTTT. Translation gives CASSRQGYNSPLHF. The V call is TRBV19, the J call TRBJ1-6; 8 bases are shared with TRBD1. The junction had 1 base not matched to a gene; V was cut back by 5 bases and J by 4 bases. The CDR3 covers 14 residues. Per the germline V gene, CDR1 is LNHDA and CDR2 is SQIVND (reference sequence).

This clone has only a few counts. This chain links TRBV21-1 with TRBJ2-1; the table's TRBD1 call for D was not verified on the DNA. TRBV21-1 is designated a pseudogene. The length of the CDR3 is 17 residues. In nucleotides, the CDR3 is TGTGCCAGCATCACATTAACGGGACAGGGTTTATACAATGAGCAGTTCTTC. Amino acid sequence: CASITLTGQGLYNEQFF.

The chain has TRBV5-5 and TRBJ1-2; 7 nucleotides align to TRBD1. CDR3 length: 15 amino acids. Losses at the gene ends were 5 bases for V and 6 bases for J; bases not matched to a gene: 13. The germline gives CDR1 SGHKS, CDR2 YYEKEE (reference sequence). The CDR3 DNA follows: TGTGCCAGCAGGCTTGTACCGGCAGGGGGAGATGGCTACACCTTC. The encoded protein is CASRLVPAGGDGYTF.

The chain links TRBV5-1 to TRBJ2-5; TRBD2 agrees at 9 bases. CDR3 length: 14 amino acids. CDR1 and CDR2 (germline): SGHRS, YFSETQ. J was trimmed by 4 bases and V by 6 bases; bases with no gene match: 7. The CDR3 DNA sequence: TGCGCCAGCAACTGGCGGGGGGGCCCAGAGACCCAGTACTTC. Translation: CASNWRGGPETQYF.

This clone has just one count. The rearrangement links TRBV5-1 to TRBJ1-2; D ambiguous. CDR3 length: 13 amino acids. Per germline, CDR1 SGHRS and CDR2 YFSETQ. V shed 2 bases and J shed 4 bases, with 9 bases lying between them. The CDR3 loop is CASSLATGYGYTF. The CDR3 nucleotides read TGCGCCAGCAGCTTAGCGACGGGCTATGGCTACACCTTC.

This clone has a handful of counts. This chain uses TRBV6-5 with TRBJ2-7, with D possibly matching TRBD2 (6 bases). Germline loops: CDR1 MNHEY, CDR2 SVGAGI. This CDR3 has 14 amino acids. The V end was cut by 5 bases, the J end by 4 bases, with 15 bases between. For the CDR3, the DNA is TGTGCCAGCAGTCCTGGGGACGGGACTTACGAGCAGTACTTC. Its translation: CASSPGDGTYEQYF.

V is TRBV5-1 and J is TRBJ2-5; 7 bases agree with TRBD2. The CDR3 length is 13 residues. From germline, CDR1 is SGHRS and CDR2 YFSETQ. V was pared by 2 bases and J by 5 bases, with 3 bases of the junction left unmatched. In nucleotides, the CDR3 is TGCGCCAGCAGCTTCGGACTAGGGGAGACCCAGTACTTC. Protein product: CASSFGLGETQYF.

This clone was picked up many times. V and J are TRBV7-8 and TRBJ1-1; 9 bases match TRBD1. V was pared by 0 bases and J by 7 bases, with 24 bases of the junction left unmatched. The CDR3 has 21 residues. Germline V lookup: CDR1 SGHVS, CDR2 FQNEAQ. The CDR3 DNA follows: TGTGCCAGCAGCTTAGCAGTAAGGTCGGTGACAGGGGGGAACAAAAACCATGAAGCTTTCTTT. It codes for CASSLAVRSVTGGNKNHEAFF.

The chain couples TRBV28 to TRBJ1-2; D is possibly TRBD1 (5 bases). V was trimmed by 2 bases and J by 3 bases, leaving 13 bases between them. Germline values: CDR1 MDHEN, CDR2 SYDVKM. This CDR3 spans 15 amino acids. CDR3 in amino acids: CASSLRSGGDYGYTF. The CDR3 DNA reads TGTGCCAGCAGTTTACGGTCCGGGGGAGACTATGGCTACACCTTC.

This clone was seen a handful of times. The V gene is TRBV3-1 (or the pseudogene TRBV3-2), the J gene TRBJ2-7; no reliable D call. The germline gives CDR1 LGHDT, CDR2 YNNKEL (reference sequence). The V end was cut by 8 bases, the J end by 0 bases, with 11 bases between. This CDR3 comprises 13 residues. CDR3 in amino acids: CASQSRSSYEQYF. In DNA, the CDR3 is TGTGCCAGCCAGTCTCGAAGCTCCTACGAGCAGTACTTC.

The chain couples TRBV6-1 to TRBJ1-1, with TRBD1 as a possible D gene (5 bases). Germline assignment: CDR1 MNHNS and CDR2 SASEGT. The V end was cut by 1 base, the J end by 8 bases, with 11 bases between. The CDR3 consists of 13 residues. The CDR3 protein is CASSEERRQEAFF. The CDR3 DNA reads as TGTGCCAGCAGTGAAGAGAGGAGACAGGAAGCTTTCTTT.

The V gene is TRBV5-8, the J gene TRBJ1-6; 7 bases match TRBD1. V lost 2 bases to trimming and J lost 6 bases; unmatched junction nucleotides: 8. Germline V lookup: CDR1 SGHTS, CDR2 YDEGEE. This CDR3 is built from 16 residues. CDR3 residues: CASSFHSDRTNSPLHF. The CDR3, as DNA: TGTGCCAGCAGCTTTCACTCGGACAGGACTAATTCACCCCTCCACTTT.